This entry is about one T cell receptor (beta chain). Enrolled during active infection, Seattle patients were then followed longitudinally. This sample was taken from a study of blood T cell repertoires in COVID-19. Background on the study: Sources were T cells, B-cell-depleted T cells, or PBMCs; the material itself was cDNA or gDNA.

Per the original data handling: Amplification of reference gene primers was used by the study to estimate nucleated cell counts. Here immunoSEQ multiplex PCR was the method, and the copy in TCRdb shows in-frame clones only, minus some. That table is the source of V, J and clone size, and D and trimming were worked out from the DNA. The sample contains 150,000 to 190,000 clones, roughly 85% of which appear only once. The clonotype comes from a woman in her fifties or sixties with COVID-19, enrolled during active disease. The sample comprised peripheral blood.

As DNA, the CDR3 is TGCGCCAGCAGCTTGGAAGCCGGAGACCACTATGGCTACACCTTC. Translated, it gives CASSLEAGDHYGYTF. V and J are TRBV5-1 and TRBJ1-2; the D is unclear. The CDR3 consists of 15 residues. Germline V gene data show CDR1 as SGHRS and CDR2 as YFSETQ. Trimming removed 0 bases at V and 3 bases at J, with 12 bases between.